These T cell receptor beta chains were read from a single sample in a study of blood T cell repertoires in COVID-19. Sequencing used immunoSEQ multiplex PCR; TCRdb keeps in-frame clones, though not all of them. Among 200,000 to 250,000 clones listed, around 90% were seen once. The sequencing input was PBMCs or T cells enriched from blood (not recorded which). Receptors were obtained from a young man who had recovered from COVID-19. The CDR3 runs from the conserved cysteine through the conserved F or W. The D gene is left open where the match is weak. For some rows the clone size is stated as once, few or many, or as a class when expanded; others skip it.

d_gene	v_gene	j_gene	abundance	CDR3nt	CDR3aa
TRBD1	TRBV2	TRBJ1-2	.	TGTGCCAGCAGTGGGACAGGGGGACTGTTTGGCTACACCTTC	CASSGTGGLFGYTF
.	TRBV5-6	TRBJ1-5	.	TGTGCCAGCAGCCTCGGGTTCAAGGCGGTTCAGCCCCAGCATTTT	CASSLGFKAVQPQHF
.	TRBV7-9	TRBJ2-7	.	TGTGCCAGCAGCCGAGAGACAGGCGGAGACTCCTACGAGCAGTACTTC	CASSRETGGDSYEQYF
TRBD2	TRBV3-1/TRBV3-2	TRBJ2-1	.	TGTGCCAGCAGCGCCCGGGGGGTCAATGAGCAGTTCTTC	CASSARGVNEQFF
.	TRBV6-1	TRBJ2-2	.	TGTGCCAGCAGTGATCCGAGATCACACACCGGGGAGCTGTTTTTT	CASSDPRSHTGELFF
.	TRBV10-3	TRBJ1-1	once	TGTGCCACCAAGACTAAGACAGGCGACATGAACACTGAAGCTTTCTTT	CATKTKTGDMNTEAFF
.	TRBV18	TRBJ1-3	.	TGTGCCAGCTCACCCGCACAGGTCCTCACTGGAAACACCATATATTTT	CASSPAQVLTGNTIYF
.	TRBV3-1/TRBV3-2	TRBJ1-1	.	TGTGCCAGCAGCCGAACAGGGTACACTGAAGCTTTCTTT	CASSRTGYTEAFF
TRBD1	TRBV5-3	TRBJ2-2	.	TGTGCCAGAAGCTTGGACAGGGGTGCCGGGGAGCTGTTTTTT	CARSLDRGAGELFF
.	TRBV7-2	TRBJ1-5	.	TGTGCCAGCAGCGCGCTCCATCAGCCCCAGCATTTT	CASSALHQPQHF
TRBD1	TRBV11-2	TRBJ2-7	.	TGTGCCAGCAGCTTAGGTGGGACAGCGTACGAGCAGTACTTC	CASSLGGTAYEQYF
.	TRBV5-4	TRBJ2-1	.	TGTGCCAGCAGCCCCTCCTTTCGGGACAACAACAATGAGCAGTTCTTC	CASSPSFRDNNNEQFF
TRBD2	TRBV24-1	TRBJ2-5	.	TGTGCCACCAGTGACCCGACTAGCGGGAGAGAGACCCAGTACTTC	CATSDPTSGRETQYF
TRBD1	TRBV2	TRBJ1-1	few	TGTGCCAGCAGCCTGACAGGGTTTTACACTGAAGCTTTCTTT	CASSLTGFYTEAFF
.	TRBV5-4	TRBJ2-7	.	TGTGCCAGCAGCTTTGTGGGAGGTGGGGAGCAGTACTTC	CASSFVGGGEQYF
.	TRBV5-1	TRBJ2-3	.	TGCGCCAGCAGCTTGGGACAAAGCACAGATACGCAGTATTTT	CASSLGQSTDTQYF
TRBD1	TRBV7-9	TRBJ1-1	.	TGTGCCAGCAGCTTGGTAGTCGGGACAGGGAGGGGCACTGAAGCTTTCTTT	CASSLVVGTGRGTEAFF
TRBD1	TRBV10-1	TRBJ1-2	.	TGCGCCAGCAGTGAAAGAATTCGGGGACAGGGGGAGAATGGCTACACCTTC	CASSERIRGQGENGYTF
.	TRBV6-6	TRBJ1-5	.	TGTGCCAGCAGTTACAACAGGGTTCGGGATCAGCCCCAGCATTTT	CASSYNRVRDQPQHF
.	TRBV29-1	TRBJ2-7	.	TGCAGCGTGACTAGTTTCTACGAGCAGTACTTC	CSVTSFYEQYF
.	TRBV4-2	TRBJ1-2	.	TGTGCCAGCAGCCAAGAAGGGGTCGGTGGCTACACCTTC	CASSQEGVGGYTF
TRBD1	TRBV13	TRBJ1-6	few	TGTGCCAGCACCCCAGGGGGCGGAGGGGTTAATTCACCCCTCCACTTT	CASTPGGGGVNSPLHF
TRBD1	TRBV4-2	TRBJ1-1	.	TGTGCCAGCAGCCAAGATCGAGGCGGGACAGGTTACACTGAAGCTTTCTTT	CASSQDRGGTGYTEAFF
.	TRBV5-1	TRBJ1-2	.	TGCGCCAGCAGCTTGGAGCGGCGTTATGGCTACACCTTC	CASSLERRYGYTF
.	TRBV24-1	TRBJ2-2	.	TGTGCCACCGGTCGGGGGTGGACCGGGGAGCTGTTTTTT	CATGRGWTGELFF